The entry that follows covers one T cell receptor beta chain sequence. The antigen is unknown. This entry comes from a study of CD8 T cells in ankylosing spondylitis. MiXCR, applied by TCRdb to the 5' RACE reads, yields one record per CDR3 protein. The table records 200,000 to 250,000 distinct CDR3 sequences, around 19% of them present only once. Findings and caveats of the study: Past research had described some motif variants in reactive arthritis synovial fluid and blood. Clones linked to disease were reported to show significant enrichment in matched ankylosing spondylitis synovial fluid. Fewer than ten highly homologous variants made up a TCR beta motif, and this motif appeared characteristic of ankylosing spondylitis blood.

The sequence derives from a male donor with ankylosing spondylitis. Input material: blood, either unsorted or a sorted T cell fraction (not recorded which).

DNA for the CDR3: TGTGCCAGCAGCCCTGGGTCCTACGCTTACAATGAGCAGTTCTTC. Protein product: CASSPGSYAYNEQFF. The chain couples TRBV12-3 or TRBV12-4 to TRBJ2-1, with D unclear. The CDR3 length is 15 residues. V was cut by 6 bases and J by 4 bases, with 16 bases left in between.